This T cell receptor (beta chain) was found in a study of T-cell memory formation after mild COVID-19. Points from the study as a whole: Some SARS-CoV-2-responding clones were already detected in memory before infection.

With regard to this clonotype: Its antigen remains unknown.

Barcoded TCR alpha and TCR beta cDNA libraries with UMIs came from 5'RACE using constant-segment primers. TCRdb itself ran the 5' RACE reads through MiXCR, one entry per CDR3 protein. This table holds more than 150,000 distinct CDR3 sequences, over 20% found once. V gave up 0 bases and J gave up 4 bases, with 16 bases separating them. CDR3 length equals 17 residues. Germline CDR1 LGHNA, CDR2 YSLEER. The source is an adult woman who had mild COVID-19 (a few samples of this study predate the infection). Cell type and time point are not known. Source material: PBMCs or a T cell subset sorted from them (not recorded which). V and J are TRBV4-3 and TRBJ2-1; D unclear. The CDR3 protein is CASSQEMLPDGYNEQFF. The CDR3 nucleotides read TGCGCCAGCAGCCAAGAAATGCTCCCCGATGGTTACAATGAGCAGTTCTTC.